Following are 17 T cell receptor beta chains from one sample sequenced in a study of blood T cell repertoires in COVID-19. Sequenced by immunoSEQ multiplex PCR; TCRdb stores in-frame clones only, minus some. The sample has around 400,000 clones; just under 90% are singletons. Sequenced material: PBMCs or T cells enriched from blood (not recorded which). The receptors here all came from a young woman who had recovered from COVID-19.

This rearrangement joins TRBV19 to TRBJ2-7; D perhaps matches TRBD1 (5 bases). The V gene's germline CDR1 is LNHDA and CDR2 SQIVND (reference sequence). This CDR3 comprises 12 residues. V lost 7 bases and J 2 bases, leaving 9 bases between the germline ends. Written as DNA, the CDR3 is TGTGCCAGTACCGGACAAACCTACGAGCAGTACTTC. Amino acids: CASTGQTYEQYF.

V and J are TRBV5-1 and TRBJ2-1; D is possibly TRBD1 (6 bases). The CDR3 length is 16 residues. In germline, CDR1 is SGHRS, CDR2 YFSETQ. V shed 4 bases and J shed 3 bases, with 17 bases lying between them. This CDR3 is CASSLNPRGYYNEQFF. The CDR3 nucleotides read TGCGCCAGCAGCCTCAACCCCAGGGGCTACTACAATGAGCAGTTCTTC.

The rearrangement links TRBV30 to TRBJ1-1; tentatively, D is TRBD1 (5 bases). With 7 bases removed from V and 4 bases from J, the gap between germline ends came to 10 bases. There are 11 residues in the CDR3. CDR1 and CDR2 (germline): GTSNPN, SVGIG (reference sequence). CDR3 coding DNA: TGTGCCTTGGTAAGGGGCACTGAAGCTTTCTTT. Its translation: CALVRGTEAFF. The full variable domain, completed using reference TRBV30 and TRBJ1-1, is SQTIHQWPATLVQPVGSPLSLECTVEGTSNPNLYWYRQAAGRGLQLLFYSVGIGQISSEVPQNLSASRPQDRQFILSSKKLLLSDSGFYLCALVRGTEAFFGQGTRLTVV.

Only a few counts were recorded for this clone. The chain joins TRBV7-9 to TRBJ1-2; 8 bases are shared with TRBD1. The CDR3 is made up of 14 amino acids. Germline V gene sequence: CDR1 SEHNR, CDR2 FQNEAQ (reference sequence). V was clipped by 2 bases and J by 6 bases; unmatched bases: 5. DNA for the CDR3: TGTGCCAGCAGCTTAAGGCAGGGGGCGGATGGCTACACCTTC. This sequence encodes CASSLRQGADGYTF.

The chain employs TRBV11-1 and TRBJ1-1; D is ambiguous. Between the trimmed V and J ends, which lost 5 bases and 4 bases, there was a span of 17 bases. Looked up from germline, CDR1 is SGHAT and CDR2 is FQDESV (reference sequence). The CDR3 totals 15 residues. CDR3 in DNA: TGTGCCAGCAGCCCCATATCCCCTAGAGGCACTGAAGCTTTCTTT. It is translated as CASSPISPRGTEAFF.

This chain uses TRBV19 with TRBJ2-3, with TRBD1 identical over 12 bases. Germline-derived CDR1 and CDR2 are LNHDA and SQIVND (reference sequence). This CDR3 contains 15 residues. The J segment lost 2 bases and the V segment lost 6 bases, leaving 3 bases of the junction unmatched. CDR3 DNA: TGTGCCAGTAGGGGACAGGGGGCACCCACAGATACGCAGTATTTT. This codes for CASRGQGAPTDTQYF.

The table lists this clone with a few counts. CDR3 region: CASRSDRRGEAFF. The CDR3 nucleotides are TGTGCCAGCAGATCGGACAGGCGAGGTGAAGCTTTCTTT. This chain uses TRBV12-3 or TRBV12-4 with TRBJ1-1; 7 bases fit TRBD1. V shed 6 bases, J shed 7 bases, and the junction held 8 bases outside the gene matches. The CDR3 is 13 amino acids.

The chain employs TRBV7-8 and TRBJ2-3; TRBD2 aligns across 9 bases. The CDR3 covers 14 residues. Germline V lookup: CDR1 SGHVS, CDR2 FQNEAQ. V lost 7 bases, J lost 7 bases, and 9 bases stayed unmatched. The CDR3 coding sequence is TGTGCCAGCACTGGTAGCGGGGGCGACTATACGCAGTATTTT. This encodes CASTGSGGDYTQYF.

This sequence joins TRBV27 and TRBJ1-2, with D tentatively TRBD1 (5 bases). The CDR3 has 15 residues. V lost 5 bases and J 2 bases, leaving 15 bases between the germline ends. Germline-derived CDR1 and CDR2 are MNHEY and SMNVEV (reference sequence). The CDR3 here is CASSPQGGLNYGYTF. The CDR3 coding sequence is TGTGCCAGCAGTCCCCAGGGTGGGTTGAACTATGGCTACACCTTC.

The chain employs TRBV6-5 and TRBJ1-6; D is possibly TRBD1 (6 bases). CDR3 length equals 14 residues. Trimming shortened V by 2 bases and J by 6 bases, and 8 bases separated the two germline ends. Per germline, CDR1 MNHEY and CDR2 SVGAGI. The CDR3 reads CASSYRGSNSPLHF. In DNA form, the CDR3 reads TGTGCCAGCAGTTACAGGGGGAGTAATTCACCCCTCCACTTT.

The V and J genes are TRBV19 and TRBJ1-1; D gene ambiguous. Germline loops: CDR1 LNHDA, CDR2 SQIVND (reference sequence). With 2 bases removed from V and 5 bases from J, the gap between germline ends came to 18 bases. CDR3 length: 16 residues. In DNA form, the CDR3 reads TGTGCCAGTAGTATAAAAATAGTGTGGTGGGAGACTGAAGCTTTCTTT. The encoded protein is CASSIKIVWWETEAFF.

The J gene is TRBJ1-1, the V gene TRBV15, with 8 bases matching TRBD1. J gave up 7 bases and V 1 base, and 11 bases lay outside the gene matches. CDR1 LNHNV and CDR2 YYDKDF come from the germline V gene (reference sequence). The CDR3 has 16 residues. This chain's CDR3 is CATSRGRTGSIGEAFF. The CDR3 DNA reads TGTGCCACCAGCAGAGGTAGGACAGGGAGTATAGGTGAAGCTTTCTTT.

The V gene is TRBV7-2, the J gene TRBJ1-4, with 7 bases identical to TRBD1. The V gene's germline CDR1 is SGHTA and CDR2 FQGNSA. With V trimmed by 5 bases and J by 8 bases, 8 bases remained unmatched. The CDR3 consists of 14 residues. CDR3 loop: CASSMTGFDEKLFF. DNA of the CDR3: TGTGCCAGCAGCATGACAGGGTTTGACGAAAAACTGTTTTTT. Based on the CDR3 plus reference TRBV7-2 and TRBJ1-4, the full variable domain is GAGVSQSPSNKVTEKGKDVELRCDPISGHTALYWYRQSLGQGLEFLIYFQGNSAPDKSGLPSDRFSAERTGGSVSTLTIQRTQQEDSAVYLCASSMTGFDEKLFFGSGTQLSVL.

This clone was seen a single time. The chain couples TRBV11-1 to TRBJ2-7; possible D gene TRBD2, 6 bases. Per germline, CDR1 SGHAT and CDR2 FQDESV (reference sequence). The CDR3 contains 13 residues. Trimming cost V 1 base and J 6 bases, with 10 bases left between them. CDR3 in amino acids: CASSLGTGAEQYF. CDR3 nucleotide sequence: TGTGCCAGCAGCTTAGGGACGGGAGCCGAGCAGTACTTC.

The chain recombines TRBV6-5 with TRBJ2-1, with D unclear. The germline V gene encodes CDR1 MNHEY and CDR2 SVGAGI. Trimming removed 4 bases at V and 6 bases at J, with 13 bases between. There are 14 residues in the CDR3. CDR3 amino acids: CASSLGEVSNEQFF. The CDR3 DNA follows: TGTGCCAGCAGTTTGGGCGAAGTAAGCAATGAGCAGTTCTTC.

The chain links TRBV7-9 to TRBJ2-7; 8 bases map to TRBD1. This CDR3 comprises 15 residues. The junction had 9 bases not matched to a gene; V was cut back by 3 bases and J by 5 bases. Looked up from germline, CDR1 is SEHNR and CDR2 is FQNEAQ (reference sequence). The CDR3 spells CASSFLQGGRDEQYF. CDR3 in DNA: TGTGCCAGCAGCTTTTTACAGGGGGGACGCGACGAGCAGTACTTC.

The V and J genes are TRBV12-5 and TRBJ2-1, with TRBD1 as a possible D gene (6 bases). Germline CDR1 reads LGHNT; CDR2 reads FRNRAP. The ends were cut back, 1 base at V and 4 bases at J, with 8 bases in the middle. The CDR3 totals 14 residues. The CDR3 nucleotides read TGTGCTAGTGGTTTGGGGGACATGTACAATGAGCAGTTCTTC. It translates to CASGLGDMYNEQFF.